What follows is one T cell receptor (beta chain) and its context. This clonotype has a count of ten or more. Its antigen remains unidentified. No clone much larger than this one lies a single base away; base qualities are absent. TCR beta CDR3 regions were amplified from RNA transcripts for repertoire sequencing. A first-round RT-PCR used HTBI primers with the Qiagen OneStep RT-PCR kit, followed by a second-round multiplex PCR, size selection and purification. Sequencing of the libraries was carried out on an Illumina HiSeq2000 in paired-end mode with 100 bp reads. As for the original processing: SOAPnuke was used for read processing, and reads with adapters, uncalled bases, a mean Phred below 15, or no exact constant-primer or identifier match were discarded. COPE v1.2.5 was used to merge high-quality paired reads. Clonotypes were defined as unique nucleotide sequences and were aligned to IMGT TRB V, D and J references using MiTCR v1.1. The analysis was limited to V-J combinations with a frequency above 0.0001, which together covered over 99% of the repertoires. For each V-J combination, a TCR clonal expansion and chaos score was defined as F50 clonal expansion divided by the chaos observed in the TCRdist matrix. Features were reduced by Welch's t-statistics and random forest to around 13 V-J combinations, which fed a naive Bayes classifier. The Morisita-Horn index was used to measure how similar the thyroid and blood repertoires were. In-frame beta chains were kept once TCRdb had trimmed the public reads at Q25 with fastp and called clones with MiXCR. Each record represents a unique CDR3 protein, reported with the most common genes and DNA among its rows. TCRdb, not the authors, supplied the V and J calls. Counted in this sample were almost 400,000 distinct CDR3 sequences; about 18% of them appeared once. The ten largest clonotypes hold about 1.4% of the sample.

These data are taken from a study of Graves' ophthalmopathy and Graves' hyperthyroidism (dated by TCRdb to the late 2010s). Regarding the study in general: Peripheral blood was collected at initial diagnosis, prior to any treatment. The study used TCR beta repertoire signatures to distinguish Graves' ophthalmopathy from Graves' hyperthyroidism and to predict progression to ophthalmopathy. In total, under 150 blood samples were TCR-sequenced: some 43 ophthalmopathy, some 75 hyperthyroidism and roughly 17 hyperthyroidism-to-ophthalmopathy patients. A discovery set of 90 to 100 patients (more than 40 ophthalmopathy, 55 to 60 stable hyperthyroidism) was enrolled to explore V-J signatures distinguishing ophthalmopathy from hyperthyroidism. The independent validation cohort included roughly 19 hyperthyroidism patients plus 17 patients who later progressed from hyperthyroidism to ophthalmopathy. In about six hyperthyroidism patients, T-cell repertoires of thyroid tissue and blood were compared. After sampling, hyperthyroidism patients received methimazole starting at 30 mg daily, and ophthalmopathy patients received high-dose intravenous methylprednisolone. The 100 discovery patients were randomly split 7:3 into training and test sets.

The full study reports these points: Ophthalmopathy was separated from stable hyperthyroidism by the 13-signature model with around 88% sensitivity and around 81% specificity in cross-validation and with 80%/75% in the test set. No statistical method was used to predetermine the sample size, and group allocation was not hidden from the investigators. In validation, the model predicted ophthalmopathy progression with 55% to 71% sensitivity and approximately 75% specificity; some 13 predicted patients were CT-confirmed with GO in a median of around 6 months. Most expanded thyroid clonotypes with a frequency above 0.001 also appeared in blood, which suggests that blood repertoires may reflect the immune response in the thyroid.

Ophthalmopathy patients had moderately to severely active disease, Clinical Activity Score of at least 3, NOSPECS grade of at least 4, and disease duration under 3 months. Anyone with other autoimmune diseases, uncontrolled infections, pregnancy or lactation was excluded from the study. Diagnosis relied on clinical symptoms, serum thyroxine, TRAb, thyroid ultrasound and orbital computed tomography. Using Ficoll-Paque density gradient centrifugation, PBMCs were isolated from 10 ml of fresh peripheral blood. Total RNA was extracted with Trizol reagent and quality-checked on an Agilent 2100 Bioanalyzer. Sequencing was performed on peripheral blood. The TCR comes from a woman aged 18-30 years with Graves' ophthalmopathy. Donor details come from another sample of the same person, matched by shared clones.

The DNA sequence reads TGTGCCAGCAGTTTCTCAGGGGGTGGTTCGGCTTTCTTT. This yields the protein CASSFSGGGSAFF. Recombination joined TRBV12-3 or TRBV12-4 with TRBJ1-1; 7 of the junction bases match TRBD1. The CDR3 has 13 amino acids, counting the end cysteine and phenylalanine. This entry keeps only the CDR3 DNA: 39 bases, framed from base 1. V is pruned by 3 bases and J by 11 bases, leaving 9 bases of the junction without a gene match.